This T cell receptor beta chain was profiled in a study of blood T cell repertoires in COVID-19. Across the study: Both acute and convalescent COVID-19 samples were obtained from the United States, Italy and Spain.

The V gene's germline CDR1 is MGHRA and CDR2 YSYEKL. The CDR3 is made up of 16 amino acids. V was pared by 2 bases and J by 2 bases, with 7 bases of the junction left unmatched. Method: immunoSEQ multiplex PCR; TCRdb's copy keeps in-frame clones and lacks some. Here the sample spans 80,000 or so clones, more than 75% being singletons. Source material: peripheral blood. This TCR was recovered from a man in his sixties with COVID-19, enrolled during active disease. The chain recombines TRBV4-1 with TRBJ1-2; TRBD1 agrees at 8 bases. The CDR3 spells CASSQWTGRGNYGYTF. The CDR3 DNA follows: TGCGCCAGCAGCCAATGGACAGGGCGGGGAAACTATGGCTACACCTTC.